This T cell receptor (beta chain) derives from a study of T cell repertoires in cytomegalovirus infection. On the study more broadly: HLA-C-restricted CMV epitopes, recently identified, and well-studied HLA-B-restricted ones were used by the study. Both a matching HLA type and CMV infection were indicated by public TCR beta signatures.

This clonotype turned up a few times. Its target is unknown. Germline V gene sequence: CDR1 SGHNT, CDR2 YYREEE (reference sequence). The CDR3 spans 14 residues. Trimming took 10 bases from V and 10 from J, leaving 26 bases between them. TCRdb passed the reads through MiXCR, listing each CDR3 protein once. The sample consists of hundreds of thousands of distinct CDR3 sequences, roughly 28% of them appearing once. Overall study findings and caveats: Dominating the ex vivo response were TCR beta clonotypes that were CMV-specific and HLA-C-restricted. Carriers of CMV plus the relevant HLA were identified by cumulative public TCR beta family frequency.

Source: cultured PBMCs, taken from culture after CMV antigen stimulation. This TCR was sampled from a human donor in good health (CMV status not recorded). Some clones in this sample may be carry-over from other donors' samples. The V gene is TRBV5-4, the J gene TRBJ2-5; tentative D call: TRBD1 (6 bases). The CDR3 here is CAGRDTPAQEGQYF. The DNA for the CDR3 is TGTGCCGGCCGGGACACCCCCGCCCAAGAGGGCCAGTACTTC.